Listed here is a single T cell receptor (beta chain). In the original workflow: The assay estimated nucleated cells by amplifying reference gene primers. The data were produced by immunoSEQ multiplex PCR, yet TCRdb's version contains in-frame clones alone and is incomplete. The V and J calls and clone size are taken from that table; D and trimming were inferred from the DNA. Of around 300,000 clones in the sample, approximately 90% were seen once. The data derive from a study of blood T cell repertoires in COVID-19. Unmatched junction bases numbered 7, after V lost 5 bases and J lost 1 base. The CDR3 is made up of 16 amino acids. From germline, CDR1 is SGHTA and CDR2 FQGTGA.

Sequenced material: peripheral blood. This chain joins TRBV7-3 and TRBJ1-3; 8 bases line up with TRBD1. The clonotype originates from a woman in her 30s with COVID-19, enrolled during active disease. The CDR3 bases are TGTGCCAGCAGCCTAAATGGACAGGGTTCTGGAAACACCATATATTTT. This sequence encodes CASSLNGQGSGNTIYF.